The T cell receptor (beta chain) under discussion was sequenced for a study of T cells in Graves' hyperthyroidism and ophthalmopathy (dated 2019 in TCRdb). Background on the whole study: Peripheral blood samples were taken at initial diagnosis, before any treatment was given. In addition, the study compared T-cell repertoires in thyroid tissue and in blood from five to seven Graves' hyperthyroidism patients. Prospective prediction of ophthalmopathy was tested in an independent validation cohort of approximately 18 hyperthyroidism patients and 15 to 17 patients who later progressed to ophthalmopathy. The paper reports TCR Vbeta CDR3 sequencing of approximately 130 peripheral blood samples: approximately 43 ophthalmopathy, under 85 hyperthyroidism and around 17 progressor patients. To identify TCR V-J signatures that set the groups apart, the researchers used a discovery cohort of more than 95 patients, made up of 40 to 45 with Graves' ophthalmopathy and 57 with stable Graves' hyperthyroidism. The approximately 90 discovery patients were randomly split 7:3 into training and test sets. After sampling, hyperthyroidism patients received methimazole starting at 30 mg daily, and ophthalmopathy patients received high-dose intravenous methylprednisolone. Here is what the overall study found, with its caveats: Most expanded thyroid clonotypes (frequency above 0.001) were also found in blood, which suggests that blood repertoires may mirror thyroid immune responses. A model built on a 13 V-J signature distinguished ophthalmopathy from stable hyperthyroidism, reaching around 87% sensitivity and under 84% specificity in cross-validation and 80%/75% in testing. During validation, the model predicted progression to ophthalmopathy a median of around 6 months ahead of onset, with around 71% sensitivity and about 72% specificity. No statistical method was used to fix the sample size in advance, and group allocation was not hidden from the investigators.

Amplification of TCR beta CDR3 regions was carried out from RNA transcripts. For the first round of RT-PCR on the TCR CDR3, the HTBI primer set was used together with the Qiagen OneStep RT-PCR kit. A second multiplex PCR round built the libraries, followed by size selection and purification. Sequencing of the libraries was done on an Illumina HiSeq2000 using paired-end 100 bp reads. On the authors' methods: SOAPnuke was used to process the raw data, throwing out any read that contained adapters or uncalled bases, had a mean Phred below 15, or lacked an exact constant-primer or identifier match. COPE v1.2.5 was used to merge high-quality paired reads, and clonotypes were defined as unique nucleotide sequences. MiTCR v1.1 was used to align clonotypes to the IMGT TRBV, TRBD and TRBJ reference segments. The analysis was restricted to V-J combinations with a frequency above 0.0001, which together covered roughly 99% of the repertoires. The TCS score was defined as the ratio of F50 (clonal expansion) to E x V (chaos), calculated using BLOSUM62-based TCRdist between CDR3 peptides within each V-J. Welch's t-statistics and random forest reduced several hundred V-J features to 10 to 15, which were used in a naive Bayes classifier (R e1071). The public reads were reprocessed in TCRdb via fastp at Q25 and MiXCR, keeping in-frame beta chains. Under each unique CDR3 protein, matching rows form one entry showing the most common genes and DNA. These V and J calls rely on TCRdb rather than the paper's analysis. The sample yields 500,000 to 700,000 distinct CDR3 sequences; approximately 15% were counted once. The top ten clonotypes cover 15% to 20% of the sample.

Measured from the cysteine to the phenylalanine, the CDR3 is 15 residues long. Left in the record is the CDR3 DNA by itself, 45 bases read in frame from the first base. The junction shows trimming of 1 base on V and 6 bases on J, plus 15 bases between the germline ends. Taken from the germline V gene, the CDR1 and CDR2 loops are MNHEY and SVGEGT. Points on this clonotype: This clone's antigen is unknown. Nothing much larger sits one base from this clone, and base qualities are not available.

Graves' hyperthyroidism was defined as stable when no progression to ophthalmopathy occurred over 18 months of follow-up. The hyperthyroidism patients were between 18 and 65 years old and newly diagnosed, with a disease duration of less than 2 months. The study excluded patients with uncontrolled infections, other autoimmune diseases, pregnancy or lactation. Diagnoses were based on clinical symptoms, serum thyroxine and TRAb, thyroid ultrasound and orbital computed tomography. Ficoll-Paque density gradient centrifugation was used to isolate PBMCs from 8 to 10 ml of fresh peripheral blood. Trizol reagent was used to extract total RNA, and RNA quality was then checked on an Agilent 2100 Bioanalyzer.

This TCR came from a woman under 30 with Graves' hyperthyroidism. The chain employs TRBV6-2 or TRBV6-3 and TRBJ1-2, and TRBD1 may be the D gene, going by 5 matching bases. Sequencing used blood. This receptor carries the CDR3 CASSYLSRGADGYTF. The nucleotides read TGTGCCAGCAGTTACTTATCGAGAGGGGCCGATGGCTACACCTTC.